The clone carrying this T cell receptor (beta chain) is termed medium-sized. Single viable CD3+CD4+CD8-CD45RO+ cells were sorted as the memory CD4+ T cells. CDR3 length: 16 residues. This specimen comes from a study of memory CD4+ T cells and cytomegalovirus serostatus. Sequenced by immunoSEQ multiplex PCR; TCRdb stores in-frame clones only, minus some. The data contain some 25,000 clones, 60% to 80% of them singletons. The clonotype comes from an adult in good health and CMV-seronegative. Sample: memory CD4+ T cells from blood. The rearrangement joins TRBV21-1 to TRBJ2-7; whether TRBD1, the table's D call, matches the DNA was not checked. TRBV21-1 is a pseudogene segment. The CDR3 sequence: CASSKARDRRPCVEYF. As DNA, the CDR3 is TGTGCCAGCAGCAAAGCCCGGGACAGGAGACCCTGTGTGGAGTACTTC.